Included here is one T cell receptor (beta chain) sequence, with context. In its sample, this clonotype was seen many times. The antigen it binds to is not known. The input lacks base qualities; no much larger clone sits a single base away. Sample time point, as interpreted from the label and publication: newly diagnosed GD, antithyroid drugs for less than 3 months. For both TCR sequencing and RNA sequencing, RNA was extracted from PBMCs in TRIzol. Graves' disease was diagnosed according to American Thyroid Association guidelines. Recruitment of patients was carried out at an endocrinology department in Xi'an, China. From each patient, approximately 9.9 milliliters of peripheral blood was collected into an EDTA anticoagulant tube. Ficoll Paque Plus density gradient separation was used to isolate PBMCs, and no further T cell sorting was done. An Agilent 2100 Bioanalyzer and agarose gel were used to assess RNA quality, and a NanoDrop 2000 was used to measure RNA concentration.

This sample is drawn from a study of regulatory T cells in long-lasting Graves disease (dated by TCRdb to the early 2020s). Background on the whole study: In the newly diagnosed Graves' disease group, patients had been taking antithyroid drugs for less than 3 months. Persistent Graves' disease patients were compared with newly diagnosed Graves' disease patients by peripheral blood TCR sequencing and RNA sequencing. The study was registered as a clinical trial and conducted in China. TCR sequencing covered some 13 persistent and approximately 20 newly diagnosed Graves' disease patients, some 33 samples in total. The investigation overall reported the following: Sequencing and analysis were limited to the TCR beta chain. Preferential use of TRBV28, TRBJ1-2 and TRBJ2-5 was observed in persistent disease, whereas TRBV20-1 and TRBJ2-1 were favored in newly diagnosed disease. The study examined only peripheral blood because the primary lesion, thyroid tissue, could not be accessed. The authors acknowledged the small sample size as a limitation that may reduce accuracy. Persistent Graves' disease patients showed lower TCR Shannon entropy and fewer highly expanded clones than newly diagnosed patients, suggesting clonal expansion. Patients with persistent disease shared more public clonotypes (about 2,900) than newly diagnosed patients did (about 970).

From the cysteine through the phenylalanine, the CDR3 covers 15 amino acids. Of the read, only the CDR3 DNA is kept; its 45 bases are in frame from base 1. After removal of 7 bases from V and 1 base from J, the junction retains 6 bases not matched to a gene. The germline V gene sets CDR1 to SGHRS and CDR2 to YFSETQ. The receptor library was made with multiplex PCR. TCRdb lists the instrument as Illumina HiSeq 4000. CDR3 regions were amplified by Arm-PCR with iRepertoire HTBI primers to construct TCR beta libraries. Gel purification was performed on PCR products prior to sequencing. In the source study's methods: Across samples, fewer than 70 TRBV and roughly 13 TRBJ segments were identified and used for gene usage analysis of CDR3 amino acid clonotypes. COPE and FqMerger were used to merge filtered high-quality paired reads into contigs. Contigs were aligned with BLAST to IMGT TRBV, TRBD and TRBJ reference genes, and CDR3 was defined per IMGT. Any clonotype with a frequency above 0.1% was counted as a highly expanded clone. Repertoire diversity was measured by Shannon entropy, and V-J evenness by the Gini coefficient. A clonotype found in more than one individual was treated as public. The public reads were quality trimmed at Q25 with fastp and then assembled into clones with MiXCR by TCRdb, keeping productive beta chains. Each CDR3 protein appears once, grouped with its most common genes and DNA. These V and J calls are TCRdb output, not the study's own analysis. The sample has some 460,000 distinct CDR3 sequences on record, under 20% of them singletons. The ten largest account for more than 9% of the sample.

Another study also made use of these data, one on T cells in Graves' hyperthyroidism and ophthalmopathy. As that second paper reports: Stable Graves' hyperthyroidism was defined as the absence of progression to ophthalmopathy over 18 months of follow-up. Hyperthyroidism patients were aged 18 to 65 years and newly diagnosed, with disease duration of less than 2 months. Any patient with an uncontrolled infection, another autoimmune disease, pregnancy or lactation was excluded. Diagnoses relied on clinical symptoms, serum thyroxine and TRAb, thyroid ultrasound and orbital computed tomography. The TCR CDR3 was subjected to a first round of RT-PCR using the HTBI primer set and the Qiagen OneStep RT-PCR kit. Blood samples also contained most of the expanded thyroid clonotypes (frequency above 0.001), which suggests that blood repertoires may reflect thyroid immune responses. A 13 V-J signature model separated ophthalmopathy from stable hyperthyroidism, with 87.88% sensitivity and about 81% specificity in cross-validation and 80%/75% in testing. In validation, the model predicted progression to ophthalmopathy a median of about 6 months before onset, with over 60% sensitivity and roughly 79% specificity. To identify distinguishing TCR V-J signatures, a discovery cohort of around 100 patients was used, comprising 40 to 45 with Graves' ophthalmopathy and approximately 57 with stable Graves' hyperthyroidism. Prospective prediction of ophthalmopathy was tested in an independent validation cohort consisting of about 19 hyperthyroidism patients and some 17 patients who later progressed to ophthalmopathy. The 100 or so discovery patients were randomly divided into training and test sets at a 7:3 ratio. In six Graves' hyperthyroidism patients, the study also compared T-cell repertoires from thyroid tissue with T-cell repertoires from blood. After blood sampling, hyperthyroidism patients were treated with methimazole at a starting dose of 30 mg daily, and ophthalmopathy patients were treated with high-dose intravenous methylprednisolone. Libraries were constructed in a second round of multiplex PCR, after which size selection and purification were performed. Paired-end sequencing of the libraries was performed with 100 bp reads on an Illumina HiSeq2000. SOAPnuke was used to process the raw data, with reads discarded if the reads contained adapters or uncalled bases, had a mean Phred below 15, or lacked an exact constant-primer or identifier match. COPE v1.2.5 was used to merge high-quality paired reads, and clonotypes were defined as unique nucleotide sequences. Clonotypes were aligned to IMGT TRBV, TRBD and TRBJ reference segments using MiTCR v1.1. Only V-J combinations with frequency above 0.0001, covering 99.2% of repertoires, were analysed. The TCS score was defined as the ratio of F50 (clonal expansion) to E x V (chaos), calculated using BLOSUM62-based TCRdist between CDR3 peptides within each V-J. Welch's t-statistics and random forest reduced 500 to 650 V-J features to 13, which were used in a naive Bayes classifier (R e1071). Sample size was not statistically predetermined, and investigators were not blinded to group allocation. The paper reports TCR Vbeta CDR3 sequencing of approximately 140 peripheral blood samples: over 40 ophthalmopathy, some 80 hyperthyroidism and around 17 progressor patients.

This TCR derives from a man aged 35-49 years with Graves disease. Donor details come from another sample of the same person, matched by shared clones. The sequenced sample was peripheral blood mononuclear cells (PBMCs), obtained at new diagnosis, from a patient treated with antithyroid drugs. The chain uses TRBV5-1 and TRBJ2-1, and 9 junction bases match TRBD2. The CDR3 amino acid sequence is: CASGDSGRSYNEQFF. DNA sequence: TGCGCCAGCGGAGATAGCGGGAGATCCTACAATGAGCAGTTCTTC.